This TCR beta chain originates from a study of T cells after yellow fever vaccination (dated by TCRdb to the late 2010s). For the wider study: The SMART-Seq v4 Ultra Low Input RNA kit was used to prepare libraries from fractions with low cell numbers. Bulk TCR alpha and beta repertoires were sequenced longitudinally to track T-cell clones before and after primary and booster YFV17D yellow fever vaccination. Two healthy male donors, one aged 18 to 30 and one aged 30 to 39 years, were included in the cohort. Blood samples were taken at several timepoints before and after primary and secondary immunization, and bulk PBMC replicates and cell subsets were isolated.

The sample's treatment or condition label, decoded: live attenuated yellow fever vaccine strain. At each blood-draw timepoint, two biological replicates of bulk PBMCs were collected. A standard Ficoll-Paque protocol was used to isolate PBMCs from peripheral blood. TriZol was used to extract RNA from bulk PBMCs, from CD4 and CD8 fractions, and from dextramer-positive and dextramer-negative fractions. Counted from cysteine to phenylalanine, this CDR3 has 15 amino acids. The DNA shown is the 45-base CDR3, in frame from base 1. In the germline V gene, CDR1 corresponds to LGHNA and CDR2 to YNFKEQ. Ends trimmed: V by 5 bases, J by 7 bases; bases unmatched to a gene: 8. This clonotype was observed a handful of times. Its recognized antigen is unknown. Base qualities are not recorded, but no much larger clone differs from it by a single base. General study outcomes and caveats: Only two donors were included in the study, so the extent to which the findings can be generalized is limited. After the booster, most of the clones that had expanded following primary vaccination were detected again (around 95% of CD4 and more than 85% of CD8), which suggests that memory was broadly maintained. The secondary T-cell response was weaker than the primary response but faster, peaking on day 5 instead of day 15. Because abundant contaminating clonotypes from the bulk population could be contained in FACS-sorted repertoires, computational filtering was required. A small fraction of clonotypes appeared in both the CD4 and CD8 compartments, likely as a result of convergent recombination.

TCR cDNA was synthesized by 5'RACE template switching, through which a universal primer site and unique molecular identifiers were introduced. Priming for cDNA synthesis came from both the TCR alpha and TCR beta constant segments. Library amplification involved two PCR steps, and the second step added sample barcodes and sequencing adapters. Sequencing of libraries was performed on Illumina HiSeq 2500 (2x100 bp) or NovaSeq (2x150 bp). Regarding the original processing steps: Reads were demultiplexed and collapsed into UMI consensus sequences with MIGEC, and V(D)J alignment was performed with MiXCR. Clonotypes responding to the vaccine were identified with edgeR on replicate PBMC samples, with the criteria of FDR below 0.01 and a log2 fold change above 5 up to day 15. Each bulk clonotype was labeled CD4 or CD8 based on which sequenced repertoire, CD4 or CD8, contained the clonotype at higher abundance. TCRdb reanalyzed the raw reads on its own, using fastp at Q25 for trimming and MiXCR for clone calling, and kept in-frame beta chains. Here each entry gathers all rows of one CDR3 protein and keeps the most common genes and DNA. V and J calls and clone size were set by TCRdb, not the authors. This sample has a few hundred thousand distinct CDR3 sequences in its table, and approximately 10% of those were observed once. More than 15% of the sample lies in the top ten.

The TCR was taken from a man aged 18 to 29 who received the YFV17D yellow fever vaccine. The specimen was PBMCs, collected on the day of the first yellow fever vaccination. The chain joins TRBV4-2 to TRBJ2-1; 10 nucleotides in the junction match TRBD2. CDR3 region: CASSAYSGGTNEQFF. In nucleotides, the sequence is TGTGCCAGCAGCGCATATAGCGGGGGGACTAATGAGCAGTTCTTC.